Listed below are T cell receptor beta chains from one sample, sequenced in a study of blood T cell repertoires in COVID-19. The data were produced by immunoSEQ multiplex PCR, yet TCRdb's version contains in-frame clones alone and is incomplete. The table has under 450,000 clones, more than 70% seen once. The specimen was peripheral blood. The receptors derive from a woman between 50 and 59 years old with COVID-19, enrolled during active disease. Each CDR3 is given with its conserved first and last residue. The order of the fields is J gene, D gene, V gene, CDR3 DNA, CDR3 protein. A D gene is named only where the DNA matches it firmly.

J gene: TRBJ1-2; D gene: NA; V gene: TRBV12-3/TRBV12-4; CDR3 DNA: TGTGCCAGCAGTACCCGGTGGGCAGGCTACACCTTC; CDR3 protein: CASSTRWAGYTF
J gene: TRBJ1-2; D gene: TRBD1; V gene: TRBV9; CDR3 DNA: TGTGCCAGCAGCGTCGGGACAGTCGACTATGGCTACACCTTC; CDR3 protein: CASSVGTVDYGYTF
J gene: TRBJ2-3; D gene: TRBD2; V gene: TRBV2; CDR3 DNA: TGTGCCAGCAGTGAAGAGGAAGCGGGGGGGCCTTTAGGTACGCAGTATTTT; CDR3 protein: CASSEEEAGGPLGTQYF
J gene: TRBJ2-5; D gene: NA; V gene: TRBV18; CDR3 DNA: TGTGCCAGCTCCAAATTGAGCAGGGAAGAGACCCAGTACTTC; CDR3 protein: CASSKLSREETQYF
J gene: TRBJ2-7; D gene: TRBD1; V gene: TRBV5-1; CDR3 DNA: TGCGCCAGCAGCTATCGACAGGGGGCGAGAAACGAGCAGTACTTC; CDR3 protein: CASSYRQGARNEQYF
J gene: TRBJ1-1; D gene: TRBD1; V gene: TRBV5-1; CDR3 DNA: TGCGCCAGCAGCATTGCGACAGGGGGCTCGACTGAAGCTTTCTTT; CDR3 protein: CASSIATGGSTEAFF
J gene: TRBJ1-1; D gene: NA; V gene: TRBV27; CDR3 DNA: TGTGCCAGCAGTTTGAACCCGGACAGAATTCACGAAGCTTTCTTT; CDR3 protein: CASSLNPDRIHEAFF
J gene: TRBJ1-1; D gene: NA; V gene: TRBV10-3; CDR3 DNA: TGTGCCACTGTAGAAAGACAGGATAACACTGAAGCTTTCTTT; CDR3 protein: CATVERQDNTEAFF
J gene: TRBJ2-1; D gene: NA; V gene: TRBV10-1; CDR3 DNA: TGCGCCAGCAGTGAGTCGGGAGGGGGGGCCAAATTTACGCAGTTCTTC; CDR3 protein: CASSESGGGAKFTQFF
J gene: TRBJ2-1; D gene: TRBD1; V gene: TRBV24-1; CDR3 DNA: TGTGCCACCAGCCGGGACAGTCACAATGAGCAGTTCTTC; CDR3 protein: CATSRDSHNEQFF
J gene: TRBJ2-1; D gene: TRBD1; V gene: TRBV7-8; CDR3 DNA: TGTGCCAGCAGACGACTTCCGGGACAGGACAATGAGCAGTTCTTC; CDR3 protein: CASRRLPGQDNEQFF
J gene: TRBJ1-3; D gene: NA; V gene: TRBV7-2; CDR3 DNA: TGTGCCAGCAGAGATTTCTACGGAAACACCATATATTTT; CDR3 protein: CASRDFYGNTIYF
J gene: TRBJ1-3; D gene: NA; V gene: TRBV3-1/TRBV3-2; CDR3 DNA: TGTGCCAGCAGCCTCCAGGGTGATTCTGGAAACACCATATATTTT; CDR3 protein: CASSLQGDSGNTIYF
J gene: TRBJ1-4; D gene: NA; V gene: TRBV30; CDR3 DNA: TGTGCCTGGACTCCAAGGGGATCAGCTAATGAAAAACTGTTTTTT; CDR3 protein: CAWTPRGSANEKLFF
J gene: TRBJ1-1; D gene: TRBD1; V gene: TRBV3-1/TRBV3-2; CDR3 DNA: TGTGCCAGCAGCCAAGATATAGGGACAGTGGCTGAAGCTTTCTTT; CDR3 protein: CASSQDIGTVAEAFF
J gene: TRBJ1-1; D gene: TRBD1; V gene: TRBV6-4; CDR3 DNA: TGTGCCAGCAGTGCTGACAGGGGGTCTATGAACACTGAAGCTTTCTTT; CDR3 protein: CASSADRGSMNTEAFF
J gene: TRBJ1-2; D gene: NA; V gene: TRBV7-2; CDR3 DNA: TGTGCCAGCAGCCCCGACTCGGGAACTTATGGCTACACCTTC; CDR3 protein: CASSPDSGTYGYTF
J gene: TRBJ1-2; D gene: TRBD1; V gene: TRBV5-1; CDR3 DNA: TGCGCCAGCAGGACAGGGGGCGATAACTATGGCTACACCTTC; CDR3 protein: CASRTGGDNYGYTF
J gene: TRBJ2-3; D gene: NA; V gene: TRBV11-3; CDR3 DNA: TGTGCCAGCGGACTGAACACAGATACGCAGTATTTT; CDR3 protein: CASGLNTDTQYF